One sample yielded the 10 T cell receptor beta chains listed below, sequenced in a study of control samples from healthy donors and cancer patients. Sequenced by immunoSEQ multiplex PCR; TCRdb stores in-frame clones only, minus some. The table lists about 130,000 clones, around 94% of them singletons. The sequenced sample was PBMCs. These receptor sequences come from a man older than 75 with head and neck cancer.

This rearrangement joins TRBV5-4 to TRBJ2-5; possible D gene TRBD2, 5 bases. V lost 3 bases, J lost 5 bases, and 17 bases lay in between. The CDR3 consists of 15 residues. CDR1 is SGHNT, CDR2 YYREEE, per germline (reference sequence). CDR3 DNA sequence: TGTGCCAGCAGCTCGCGGGCGGTCATAGGGGAGACCCAGTACTTC. Encoded protein: CASSSRAVIGETQYF. Complete variable domain (other parts from reference TRBV5-4 and TRBJ2-5): ETGVTQSPTHLIKTRGQQVTLRCSSQSGHNTVSWYQQALGQGPQFIFQYYREEENGRGNFPPRFSGLQFPNYSSELNVNALELDDSALYLCASSSRAVIGETQYFGPGTRLLVL.

The rearrangement uses TRBV5-4 and TRBJ1-3; D unresolved. Between the trimmed V and J ends, which lost 0 bases and 10 bases, there was a span of 5 bases. CDR1 is SGHNT, CDR2 YYREEE, per germline (reference sequence). The CDR3 loop spans 11 amino acids. For the CDR3, the DNA is TGTGCCAGCAGCTTGGCCGGGACCATATATTTT. Residues: CASSLAGTIYF.

The chain employs TRBV11-3 and TRBJ2-3, with TRBD2 matching 9 bases. Per the germline V gene, CDR1 is SGHNT and CDR2 is YENEEA. The CDR3 is made up of 16 amino acids. Unmatched junction bases numbered 9, after V lost 3 bases and J lost 5 bases. CDR3 nucleotide sequence: TGTGCCAGCAGCTTTCGTAGCGGGAGTTTAAGAGATACGCAGTATTTT. Its translation is CASSFRSGSLRDTQYF.

The chain carries TRBV18 and TRBJ1-6; the match to TRBD1 covers 8 bases. The V segment lost 1 base and the J segment 9 bases; nucleotides outside the gene matches: 5. CDR1 and CDR2 (germline): KGHSH, LQKENI. This CDR3 spans 15 amino acids. The CDR3 DNA reads as TGTGCCAGCTCACCACAAGGAACAGGGGGTTCACCCCTCCACTTT. Translation: CASSPQGTGGSPLHF.

The chain's CDR3 is CASSLSGNTEAFF. The CDR3 nucleotides are TGTGCCAGCAGCTTATCCGGGAACACTGAAGCTTTCTTT. The V call is TRBV7-6, the J call TRBJ1-1; D call uncertain. The V end lost 2 bases, the J end lost 1 base, and 5 bases lay between the germline ends. CDR3 length equals 13 residues. Germline V gene lookup returns CDR1 SGHVS and CDR2 FNYEAQ.

The chain joins TRBV30 to TRBJ2-3, with D unclear. Trimming removed 1 base at V and 1 base at J, with 12 bases between. Germline-derived CDR1 and CDR2 are GTSNPN and SVGIG (reference sequence). The CDR3 spans 15 residues. The CDR3: CAWSAVWSGTDTQYF. CDR3 coding DNA: TGTGCCTGGAGTGCCGTTTGGTCGGGCACAGATACGCAGTATTTT.

V gene TRBV30 combines with J gene TRBJ1-5, with TRBD1 matching 9 bases. The CDR3 extends over 18 amino acids. Germline CDR1 and CDR2: GTSNPN and SVGIG (reference sequence). V lost 1 base and J lost 1; bases outside the gene matches: 11. The CDR3 protein is CAWSARDRAYISNQPQHF. DNA of the CDR3: TGTGCCTGGAGTGCCCGGGACAGGGCCTATATCAGCAATCAGCCCCAGCATTTT.

The gene calls are TRBV2 and TRBJ2-1, with 9 bases fitting TRBD1. The CDR3 consists of 15 residues. Germline CDR1 reads SNHLY; CDR2 reads FYNNEI. The V and J ends lost 7 bases and 6 bases, in that order; junction bases with no gene match: 10. The CDR3 spells CASKEGTGYSNEQFF. The DNA for the CDR3 is TGTGCCAGCAAAGAGGGGACAGGGTATTCCAATGAGCAGTTCTTC.

The rearrangement links TRBV6-6 to TRBJ2-7; 7 positions agree with TRBD1. The CDR3 is 14 residues long. CDR1 and CDR2 from the germline V gene are MNHNY and SVGAGI (reference sequence). With 0 bases clipped from V and 4 bases from J, the junction kept 3 bases outside the gene matches. CDR3 residues: CASSYSATGYEQYF. In DNA form, the CDR3 reads TGTGCCAGCAGTTACTCGGCGACAGGGTACGAGCAGTACTTC.

CDR3 residues: CASSRGLAGVGGTGELFF. The CDR3 DNA reads TGCGCCAGCAGCCGGGGACTAGCGGGAGTGGGGGGCACCGGGGAGCTGTTTTTT. This rearrangement joins TRBV4-1 to TRBJ2-2; 14 bases align to TRBD2. This CDR3 has 18 residues. Per germline, CDR1 MGHRA and CDR2 YSYEKL. V lost 4 bases and J lost 4; bases outside the gene matches: 8.